This is a list of T cell receptor beta chains from one sample in a study of CD8 T cells in ankylosing spondylitis. TCRdb re-called the 5' RACE reads through MiXCR, storing one row per CDR3 protein. Of approximately 540,000 distinct CDR3 sequences in the sample, approximately 12% were seen once. Sample: blood, either unsorted or a sorted T cell fraction (not recorded which). The origin of the receptors is a male donor with ankylosing spondylitis. Both conserved end residues are part of each CDR3. Each record gives: J gene, D gene, clone size, V gene, CDR3 DNA, CDR3 protein. A D gene is named only where the DNA matches it firmly. Some rows mark clone size as missing; the rest say once, few, many or name a class of expanded clone.

TRBJ2-3 TRBD2 - TRBV12-3/TRBV12-4 TGTGCCAGCAGTTTAGTCCTAGCGGGATGGGTAGATACGCAGTATTTT CASSLVLAGWVDTQYF
TRBJ2-1 TRBD1 - TRBV2 TGTGCCAGCAGCGTCGACAGGGGTTACAGGGCAAAGCAGTTCTTC CASSVDRGYRAKQFF
TRBJ1-3 TRBD1 few TRBV15 TGTGCCACCAGCAGGGACAGGGACCGAGGAAACACCATATATTTT CATSRDRDRGNTIYF
TRBJ2-1 - few TRBV15 TGTGCCACCAGCAGGGTCGGCGGAAATGAGCAGTTCTTC CATSRVGGNEQFF
TRBJ2-2 TRBD2 many TRBV20-1 TGCAGTGCTAGCGCGAGCGGGGTTTACACCGGGGAGCTGTTTTTT CSASASGVYTGELFF
TRBJ1-1 - few TRBV20-1 TGCAGTGCTAGGACCAATAGGAACACTGAAGCTTTCTTT CSARTNRNTEAFF
TRBJ2-1 - - TRBV7-2 TGTGCCAGCAGCTTAAGGGGGGTATCCTACAATGAGCAGTTCTTC CASSLRGVSYNEQFF
TRBJ2-7 TRBD2 many TRBV7-8 TGTGCCAGCAGCTTAGAAGCGGGGGATTACGAGCAGTACTTC CASSLEAGDYEQYF
TRBJ2-3 TRBD2 few TRBV20-1 TGCAGTGCCATTAGCGGGAGAAATACAGATACGCAGTATTTT CSAISGRNTDTQYF
TRBJ2-1 - many TRBV12-3/TRBV12-4 TGTGCCAGCAGCACCGGCGATAGCGGCAAAATCAATGAGCAGTTCTTC CASSTGDSGKINEQFF
TRBJ2-3 TRBD2 - TRBV7-2 TGTGCCAGCAGCGCGGGACTAGCGTTAGATACGCAGTATTTT CASSAGLALDTQYF
TRBJ2-3 TRBD2 - TRBV29-1 TGCAGCGTTGAAGCATTAACTAGCGGAATCACAGATACGCAGTATTTT CSVEALTSGITDTQYF
TRBJ2-1 - few TRBV5-1 TGCGCCAGCATGCTAGCTAGCTCCTACAATGAGCAGTTCTTC CASMLASSYNEQFF
TRBJ2-5 TRBD1 - TRBV15 TGTGCCACCAGCACGTTTCAAGGTGGATACAGGGGGCGCGTAGAGACCCAGTACTTC CATSTFQGGYRGRVETQYF